One and the same sample provided the 2 T cell receptor beta chains below, sequenced in a study of T cell responses to AZD1222 COVID-19 vaccine. Only in-frame clones appear in the TCRdb table, and some are missing; sequencing was by immunoSEQ multiplex PCR. Among 150,000 or so clones listed, 70% to 90% were seen once. Sequenced material: peripheral blood, taken on day 0 of MenACWY control vaccination. The origin of the receptors is an adult in good health.

The chain joins TRBV4-3 to TRBJ1-2, with 8 positions matching TRBD1. This CDR3 region has 14 residues. The ends lost 4 bases at V and 3 bases at J; junction bases unmatched: 4. Germline CDR1 reads LGHNA; CDR2 reads YSLEER. CDR3: CASSPGQGHYGYTF. The CDR3 DNA reads TGCGCCAGCAGCCCCGGACAGGGACACTATGGCTACACCTTC.

The V call is TRBV5-6, the J call TRBJ2-4; D unresolved. V was clipped by 0 bases and J by 1 base, with 11 bases between them. Germline CDR1 SGHDT, CDR2 YYEEEE. The CDR3 is made up of 16 amino acids. CDR3 nucleotides: TGTGCCAGCAGCTTGGGAGTCTACGAGGCCAAAAACATTCAGTACTTC. Its protein is CASSLGVYEAKNIQYF. Using reference TRBV5-6 and TRBJ2-4 for the parts outside the CDR3, the full variable domain is DAGVTQSPTHLIKTRGQQVTLRCSPKSGHDTVSWYQQALGQGPQFIFQYYEEEERQRGNFPDRFSGHQFPNYSSELNVNALLLGDSALYLCASSLGVYEAKNIQYFGAGTRLSVL.